The entry below describes one T cell receptor (beta chain). Antigen: not known. The data were produced by immunoSEQ multiplex PCR, yet TCRdb's version contains in-frame clones alone and is incomplete. The sample includes approximately 18,000 clones, about 74% of them seen just once. This CDR3 comprises 13 residues. Trimming removed 1 base from V and 5 bases from J, with 9 bases in between. The V gene's germline CDR1 is SGHRS and CDR2 YFSETQ. This entry belongs to a study of somatic mutations in cytotoxic T cells in rheumatoid arthritis. Study results and caveats: There were about an eighth of the roughly 60 patients in whom the largest CD8+ clone exceeded 20% of CD8+ cells. Patients with rheumatoid arthritis, but not healthy controls, had CD8+ clonality that increased with age.

This receptor was taken from an adult with rheumatoid arthritis. What was sequenced was CD8+ T cells sorted from blood. The chain employs TRBV5-1 and TRBJ1-1, with D unresolved. The CDR3 coding sequence is TGCGCCAGCAGCTTGCGATTTGTTACTGAAGCTTTCTTT. Protein: CASSLRFVTEAFF.